Presented here are 8 T cell receptor beta chains from one specimen sequenced in a study of T cell responses to AZD1222 COVID-19 vaccine. Assay: immunoSEQ multiplex PCR; the TCRdb copy retains only in-frame clones and omits some. The sample lists around 69,000 clones, 70% to 90% occurring once. The source material was peripheral blood, sampled on day 0 of AZD1222 vaccination. The receptors come from an adult in good health.

The V gene is TRBV29-1, the J gene TRBJ1-4; D not resolved. The germline gives CDR1 SQVTM, CDR2 ANQGSEA. CDR3 length equals 13 residues. Trimming cost V 0 bases and J 6 bases, with 8 bases left between them. This CDR3 is CSVEEVRHEKLFF. The DNA for the CDR3 is TGCAGCGTTGAAGAGGTTCGTCATGAAAAACTGTTTTTT.

This clone has just one count. The junction departs from the called germline gene at one end, perhaps through a read error. V is TRBV6-6 and J is TRBJ2-5; 10 positions match TRBD2. CDR1 and CDR2 from the germline V gene are MNHNY and SVGAGI (reference sequence). This CDR3 has 15 residues. The chain's CDR3 is CASSDSSGSKETQYF. The CDR3 DNA reads TGTGCCAGCAGTGACTCTAGCGGGAGTAAAGAGACCCAGTACTTC.

J is TRBJ2-3 and V is TRBV19, with TRBD1 matching 8 bases. There are 15 residues in the CDR3. V lost 6 bases and J lost 7; bases outside the gene matches: 12. Germline V CDR1 and CDR2: LNHDA, SQIVND (reference sequence). CDR3 sequence reads: CASRGGTGGGNTQYF. The CDR3 nucleotides read TGTGCCAGTAGAGGTGGGACAGGTGGGGGGAATACGCAGTATTTT.

The chain recombines TRBV4-2 with TRBJ2-7, with 7 bases lining up with TRBD2. This CDR3 comprises 15 residues. Germline CDR1 is LGHNA and CDR2 is YNFKEQ. Germline trimming cut 1 base from V and 6 bases from J; bases unmatched to any gene: 9. CDR3 coding DNA: TGTGCCAGCAGCCAAGTTGGGACTACTCGCGGCGAGCAGTACTTC. Residues: CASSQVGTTRGEQYF.

This chain joins TRBV6-6 and TRBJ2-5; the match to TRBD2 covers 7 bases. The J segment lost 1 base and the V segment lost 6 bases, leaving 5 bases of the junction unmatched. From germline, CDR1 is MNHNY and CDR2 SVGAGI (reference sequence). The CDR3 spans 14 residues. This CDR3 is CASRALAPQETQYF. Written as DNA, the CDR3 is TGTGCCAGCAGAGCACTAGCGCCCCAAGAGACCCAGTACTTC.

V usage is TRBV24-1 and J usage is TRBJ1-2, with 8 bases fitting TRBD1. In germline, CDR1 is KGHDR, CDR2 SFDVKD. The CDR3 extends over 14 amino acids. Trimming took 6 bases from V and 7 from J; bases not matched to a gene: 9. The CDR3 is CATSPPDRAGGYTF. In DNA form, the CDR3 reads TGTGCCACCAGTCCCCCGGACAGGGCGGGTGGCTACACCTTC.

This clone is a singleton in its sample. The rearrangement uses TRBV12-3 or TRBV12-4 and TRBJ2-7; possibly TRBD2 for D (6 bases). The V end lost 6 bases, the J end lost 3 bases, and 12 bases lay between the germline ends. CDR3 size: 13 residues. The CDR3 bases are TGTGCCAGCAGGCGGGACCCTAACTACGAGCAGTACTTC. Translating gives CASRRDPNYEQYF.

The chain has TRBV5-6 and TRBJ2-5; 8 bases line up with TRBD1. V lost 3 bases, J lost 4 bases, and 5 bases stayed unmatched. The CDR3 is made up of 14 amino acids. Per germline, CDR1 SGHDT and CDR2 YYEEEE. The CDR3 loop is CASSSRGPGETQYF. The CDR3 nucleotides are TGTGCCAGCAGCTCCAGGGGGCCGGGAGAGACCCAGTACTTC.